One T cell receptor (beta chain) is described in this entry. V was cut by 8 bases and J by 4 bases, with 12 bases left in between. Germline-derived CDR1 and CDR2 are MNHEY and SMNVEV (reference sequence). This CDR3 is built from 14 residues. The entry originates in a study of blood T cell repertoires in COVID-19. Clones were read by immunoSEQ multiplex PCR, and TCRdb kept only the in-frame ones, dropping some. The sample has approximately 90,000 clones; roughly 80% are singletons. Sequences were obtained from peripheral blood. The genes are TRBV27 and TRBJ1-6; D is ambiguous. This clonotype originated in a man older than 75 with active or convalescent COVID-19. The DNA of the CDR3 is TGTGCCAGCGGTCGTCGAGGATATAATTCACCCCTCCACTTT. Translating gives CASGRRGYNSPLHF.